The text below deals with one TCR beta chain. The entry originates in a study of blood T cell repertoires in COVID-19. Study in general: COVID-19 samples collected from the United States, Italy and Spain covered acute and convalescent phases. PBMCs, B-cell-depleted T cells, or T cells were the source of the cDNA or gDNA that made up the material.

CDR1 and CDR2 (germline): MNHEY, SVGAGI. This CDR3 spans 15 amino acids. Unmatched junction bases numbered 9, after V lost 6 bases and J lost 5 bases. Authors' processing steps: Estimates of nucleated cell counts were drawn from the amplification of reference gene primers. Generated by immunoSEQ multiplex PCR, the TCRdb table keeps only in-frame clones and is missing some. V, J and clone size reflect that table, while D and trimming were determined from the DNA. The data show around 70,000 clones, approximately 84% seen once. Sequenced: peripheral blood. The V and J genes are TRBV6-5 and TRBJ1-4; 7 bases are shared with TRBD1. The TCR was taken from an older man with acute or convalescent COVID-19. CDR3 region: CASSDRLTGNEKLFF. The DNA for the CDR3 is TGTGCCAGCAGCGACAGATTGACAGGGAATGAAAAACTGTTTTTT.